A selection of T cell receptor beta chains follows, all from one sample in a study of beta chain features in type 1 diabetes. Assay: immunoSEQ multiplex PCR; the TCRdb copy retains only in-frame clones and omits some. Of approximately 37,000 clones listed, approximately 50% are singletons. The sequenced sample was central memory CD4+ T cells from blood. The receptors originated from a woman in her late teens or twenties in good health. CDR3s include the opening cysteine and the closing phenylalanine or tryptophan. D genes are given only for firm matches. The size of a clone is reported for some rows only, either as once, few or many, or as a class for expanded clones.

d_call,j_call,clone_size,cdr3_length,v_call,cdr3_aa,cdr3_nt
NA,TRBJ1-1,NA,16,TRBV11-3,CASSLGSGTPNTEAFF,TGTGCCAGCAGCTTAGGTTCCGGGACACCGAACACTGAAGCTTTCTTT
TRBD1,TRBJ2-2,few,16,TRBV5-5,CASSSSGTAITGELFF,TGTGCCAGCAGCTCATCCGGGACAGCTATTACCGGGGAGCTGTTTTTT
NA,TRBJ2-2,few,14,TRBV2,CASGRSENTGELFF,TGTGCCAGCGGTCGGTCCGAGAACACCGGGGAGCTGTTTTTT
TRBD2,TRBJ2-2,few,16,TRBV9,CASSARLAGLFGELFF,TGTGCCAGCAGCGCCCGACTAGCGGGACTCTTCGGGGAGCTGTTTTTT
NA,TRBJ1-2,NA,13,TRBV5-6,CASNSDSNYGYTF,TGTGCCAGCAATTCCGACAGCAACTATGGCTACACCTTC
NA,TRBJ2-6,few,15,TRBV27,CASSPSVAGANVLTF,TGTGCCAGCTCCCCTAGTGTAGCTGGGGCCAACGTCCTGACTTTC
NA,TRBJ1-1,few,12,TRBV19,CASSTGDAEAFF,TGTGCCAGTTCGACGGGGGACGCTGAAGCTTTCTTT
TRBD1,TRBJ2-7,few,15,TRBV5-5,CASSFLGAGGNEQYF,TGTGCCAGCAGCTTTTTAGGCGCAGGGGGCAACGAGCAGTACTTC
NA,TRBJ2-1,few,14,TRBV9,CASSVDSSYNEQFF,TGTGCCAGCAGCGTAGACTCCTCCTACAATGAGCAGTTCTTC
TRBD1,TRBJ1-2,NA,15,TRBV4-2,CASSQGSGGAVGYTF,TGTGCCAGCAGCCAAGGTTCAGGGGGCGCGGTCGGCTACACCTTC
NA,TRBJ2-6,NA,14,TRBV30,CAWRQSSGANVLTF,TGTGCCTGGAGACAGTCTTCTGGGGCCAACGTCCTGACTTTC
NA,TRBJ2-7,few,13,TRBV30,CAWSFRVNHEQYF,TGTGCCTGGAGTTTCAGGGTTAACCACGAGCAGTACTTC
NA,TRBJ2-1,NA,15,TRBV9,CASSVDPGIGNEQFF,TGTGCCAGCAGCGTAGACCCAGGGATTGGCAATGAGCAGTTCTTC
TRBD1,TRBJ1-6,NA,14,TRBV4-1,CASSQGTGRSPLHF,TGCGCCAGCAGCCAAGGGACAGGGCGGTCACCCCTCCACTTT
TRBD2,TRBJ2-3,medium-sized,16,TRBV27,CASSLLTSGRTDTQYF,TGTGCCAGCAGTTTACTCACTAGCGGGAGAACAGATACGCAGTATTTT
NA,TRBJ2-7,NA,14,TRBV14,CASSQVAAVYEQYF,TGTGCCAGCAGCCAAGTCGCGGCAGTATACGAGCAGTACTTC
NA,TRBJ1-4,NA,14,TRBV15,CATSDGQLNEKLFF,TGTGCCACCAGCGACGGACAACTTAATGAAAAACTGTTTTTT
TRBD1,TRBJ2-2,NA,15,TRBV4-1,CASSHGQGYTGELFF,TGCGCCAGCAGCCACGGACAGGGGTACACCGGGGAGCTGTTTTTT
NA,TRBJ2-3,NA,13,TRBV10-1,CASSDPTGNTQYF,TGCGCCAGCAGTGACCCGACCGGGAACACCCAGTATTTT
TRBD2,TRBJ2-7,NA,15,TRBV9,CASSFSGSGPYEQYF,TGTGCCAGCAGCTTCAGCGGGAGCGGACCCTACGAGCAGTACTTC
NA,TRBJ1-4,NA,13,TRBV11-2,CASRRITGKKLFF,TGTGCCAGCAGGCGGATAACAGGGAAGAAACTGTTTTTT
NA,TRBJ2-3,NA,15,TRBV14,CASSQVFGSTDTQYF,TGTGCCAGCAGCCAAGTTTTCGGGAGCACAGATACGCAGTATTTT
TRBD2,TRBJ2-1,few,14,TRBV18,CASSALAVYNEQFF,TGTGCCAGCTCAGCTCTAGCGGTCTACAATGAGCAGTTCTTC
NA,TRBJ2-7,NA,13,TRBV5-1,CASKSTGTYEQYF,TGCGCCAGCAAGTCAACAGGAACCTACGAGCAGTACTTC
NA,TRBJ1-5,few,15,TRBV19,CASSIYRTQGQPQHF,TGTGCCAGTAGTATCTACAGGACCCAGGGGCAGCCCCAGCATTTT
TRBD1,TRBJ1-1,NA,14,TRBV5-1,CASSDQGANTEAFF,TGCGCCAGCAGCGACCAGGGGGCTAACACTGAAGCTTTCTTT
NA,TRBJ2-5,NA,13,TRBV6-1,CASSEATQVAQYF,TGTGCCAGCAGTGAAGCGACGCAGGTGGCCCAGTACTTC